The 31 T cell receptor beta chains below come from one sample, sequenced in a study of blood T cell repertoires in COVID-19. Using immunoSEQ multiplex PCR, the repertoire was profiled, and TCRdb retains in-frame clones only, with some absent. This sample carries about 190,000 clones, less than 90% of them seen once, and the ten largest clones take around 20%. The sequenced material came from peripheral blood. The receptors derive from a human donor in a cohort sampled during active COVID-19.

This chain connects TRBV18 to TRBJ1-5; D possibly corresponds to TRBD1 (6 bases). The V and J ends lost 0 bases and 9 bases respectively, with 15 bases between them. CDR3 length: 15 amino acids. CDR1 is KGHSH, CDR2 LQKENI, per germline. CDR3: CASSPPGGPDRPQHF. Written as DNA, the CDR3 is TGTGCCAGCTCACCACCGGGGGGGCCCGACAGGCCCCAGCATTTT.

The chain has TRBV30 and TRBJ1-1; D is uncertain. The ends were cut back, 4 bases at V and 2 bases at J, with 14 bases in the middle. In germline, CDR1 is GTSNPN, CDR2 SVGIG (reference sequence). This CDR3 has 14 amino acids. The CDR3 sequence: CAWTWYGRNTEAFF. Here the CDR3 DNA reads TGTGCCTGGACCTGGTACGGGAGAAACACTGAAGCTTTCTTT.

The chain is built from TRBV5-1 and TRBJ1-1; D ambiguous. The V end was cut by 1 base, the J end by 4 bases, with 8 bases between. Looked up from germline, CDR1 is SGHRS and CDR2 is YFSETQ. The CDR3 runs to 13 residues. The CDR3 protein is CASSLTSATEAFF. DNA of the CDR3: TGCGCCAGCAGCTTGACGAGCGCCACTGAAGCTTTCTTT.

This clone has a single count. The chain uses TRBV19 and TRBJ1-4, with TRBD1 identical over 8 bases. After removal of 7 bases from V and 7 bases from J, the junction contained 11 bases not matched to a gene. Germline-derived CDR1 and CDR2 are LNHDA and SQIVND (reference sequence). This CDR3 has 15 residues. The CDR3 is CASTAVGQVREKLFF. CDR3 in DNA: TGTGCCAGTACGGCTGTGGGACAGGTGCGTGAAAAACTGTTTTTT.

The chain joins TRBV4-1 to TRBJ2-3, with 7 bases that match TRBD1. Per germline, CDR1 MGHRA and CDR2 YSYEKL. The CDR3 covers 19 residues. V lost 6 bases and J lost 4; bases outside the gene matches: 22. The CDR3 DNA is TGCGCCAGCAGAGGTGGTTGGGACAGCCCTCCCCAACGTGCAGATACGCAGTATTTT. This codes for CASRGGWDSPPQRADTQYF.

The chain combines TRBV27 with TRBJ2-5, with D unclear. V was cut by 4 bases and J by 7 bases, with 10 bases left in between. Germline V gene data show CDR1 as MNHEY and CDR2 as SMNVEV (reference sequence). CDR3 size: 12 residues. CDR3 amino acids: CASSSPPGTQYF. The CDR3 DNA reads TGTGCCAGCAGTTCCCCCCCCGGGACCCAGTACTTC.

The chain carries TRBV18 and TRBJ1-1; D gene uncertain. The CDR3 is 15 amino acids. Trimming took off 6 bases at V and 0 bases at J, with 14 bases between the two ends. Germline CDR1 is KGHSH and CDR2 is LQKENI. The CDR3 here is CASSREQKMNTEAFF. The DNA of the CDR3 is TGTGCCAGCTCCCGCGAACAGAAGATGAACACTGAAGCTTTCTTT.

This chain uses TRBV9 with TRBJ2-1; D ambiguous. CDR3 size: 17 residues. Germline V lookup: CDR1 SGDLS, CDR2 YYNGEE. V lost 0 bases and J 4 bases, leaving 17 bases between the germline ends. CDR3 DNA: TGTGCCAGCAGCGTAGCTACAAACAGTCTTCAATACAATGAGCAGTTCTTC. This translates into CASSVATNSLQYNEQFF.

This chain joins TRBV6-1 and TRBJ2-1, with D tentatively TRBD1 (6 bases). Trimming left V 4 bases short and J 6 bases short, with 19 bases between. Germline V CDR1 and CDR2: MNHNS, SASEGT. The CDR3 is 16 residues long. The CDR3 DNA sequence: TGTGCCAGCAGTGGGGACGTCCCGGGACATCGCAATGAGCAGTTCTTC. Protein sequence: CASSGDVPGHRNEQFF.

This clone showed up just a few times. The rearrangement uses TRBV5-1 and TRBJ1-2; D gene ambiguous. Trimming shortened V by 0 bases and J by 6 bases, and 15 bases separated the two germline ends. There are 15 residues in the CDR3. Germline assignment: CDR1 SGHRS and CDR2 YFSETQ. DNA of the CDR3: TGCGCCAGCAGCTTGGACCCCACAAATGTCAATGGCTACACCTTC. Its protein product is CASSLDPTNVNGYTF.

This chain links TRBV19 with TRBJ1-1, with D unresolved. Germline V gene sequence: CDR1 LNHDA, CDR2 SQIVND (reference sequence). The CDR3 is 16 amino acids. V shed 4 bases and J shed 0 bases, with 15 bases lying between them. The CDR3 DNA is TGTGCCAGTAGTAATGAGGGATTTTACGTGAACACTGAAGCTTTCTTT. Its translation: CASSNEGFYVNTEAFF.

This clone showed up just once. V usage is TRBV4-1 and J usage is TRBJ2-1, with 7 bases matching TRBD1. V shed 7 bases and J 4 bases; nucleotides not matched to a gene: 7. The CDR3 contains 14 residues. Germline lookup yields CDR1 MGHRA and CDR2 YSYEKL. The CDR3 coding sequence is TGCGCCAGCACCCGAGACAGGGTGTACAATGAGCAGTTCTTC. Its protein is CASTRDRVYNEQFF.

The chain recombines TRBV5-1 with TRBJ2-2; 8 bases agree with TRBD1. The CDR3 loop spans 15 amino acids. CDR1 is SGHRS and CDR2 is YFSETQ in the germline V gene. V lost 4 bases, J lost 1 base, and 3 bases stayed unmatched. CDR3 protein: CASSTGTGNTGELFF. CDR3 bases: TGCGCCAGCAGCACCGGGACAGGGAACACCGGGGAGCTGTTTTTT.

The V and J genes are TRBV4-1 and TRBJ2-1; possible D gene TRBD1, 6 bases. Trimming shortened V by 0 bases and J by 1 base, and 10 bases separated the two germline ends. CDR1 is MGHRA and CDR2 is YSYEKL in the germline V gene. The CDR3 runs to 16 residues. DNA for the CDR3: TGCGCCAGCAGCCAAGATTCGACAGGATCCTACAATGAGCAGTTCTTC. Translation: CASSQDSTGSYNEQFF.

The chain couples TRBV19 to TRBJ2-3; 7 bases are shared with TRBD2. The CDR3 covers 12 residues. V dropped 4 bases and J dropped 6; count of bases not matched to a gene: 1. Germline loops: CDR1 LNHDA, CDR2 SQIVND (reference sequence). The CDR3 DNA is TGTGCCAGTAGTACCGGGGGGGATACGCAGTATTTT. It specifies CASSTGGDTQYF.

The chain has TRBV7-2 and TRBJ1-5, with no clear D. The CDR3 sequence is 14 residues long. From germline, CDR1 is SGHTA and CDR2 FQGNSA. With 1 base removed from V and 4 bases from J, the gap between germline ends came to 8 bases. The DNA for the CDR3 is TGTGCCAGCAGCTTAGTCGTGGCTAATCAGCCCCAGCATTTT. Protein product: CASSLVVANQPQHF. The full variable domain, with the rest looked up from reference TRBV7-2 and TRBJ1-5, is GAGVSQSPSNKVTEKGKDVELRCDPISGHTALYWYRQSLGQGLEFLIYFQGNSAPDKSGLPSDRFSAERTGGSVSTLTIQRTQQEDSAVYLCASSLVVANQPQHFGDGTRLSIL.

The V gene is TRBV9, the J gene TRBJ1-4; D call uncertain. CDR1 is SGDLS, CDR2 YYNGEE, per germline. CDR3 length: 15 residues. Trimming cost V 0 bases and J 7 bases, with 13 bases left between them. The CDR3 bases are TGTGCCAGCAGCGTAGGTCCCGGACTGAGTGAAAAACTGTTTTTT. This codes for CASSVGPGLSEKLFF.

V is TRBV15 and J is TRBJ1-2; TRBD1 aligns across 8 bases. The CDR3 runs 16 residues. Germline V gives CDR1 LNHNV, CDR2 YYDKDF (reference sequence). The V segment lost 3 bases and the J segment 4 bases; nucleotides outside the gene matches: 10. CDR3 residues: CATSRSSRDRLYGYTF. DNA of the CDR3: TGTGCCACCAGCAGGTCGTCCCGGGACAGGCTCTATGGCTACACCTTC.

V usage is TRBV7-2 and J usage is TRBJ2-3, with a possible D match to TRBD1 (7 bases). The CDR3 consists of 16 residues. V was shortened by 4 bases and J by 8 bases, with 22 bases between the two germline ends. Per germline, CDR1 SGHTA and CDR2 FQGNSA. CDR3 protein: CASSSRGRQGGPTQYF. The CDR3 DNA reads as TGTGCCAGCAGCTCCCGAGGTAGACAGGGAGGTCCTACGCAGTATTTT.

At least ten counts were recorded for this clone. The junction differs from germline at one of its ends, possibly a read error. The CDR3 sequence: CASGRGDTEAFF. In DNA, the CDR3 is TGTGCGAGTGGGCGGGGGGACACTGAAGCTTTCTTT. This chain uses TRBV12-5 with TRBJ1-1; D might be TRBD1 (5 bases). The CDR3 consists of 12 residues. Germline V CDR1 and CDR2: LGHNT, FRNRAP.

This sequence joins TRBV5-1 and TRBJ2-5; the D gene is possibly TRBD1 (6 bases). The CDR3 contains 14 residues. The germline V and J ends were trimmed by 4 bases and 1 base, with 11 bases remaining between them. Germline V lookup: CDR1 SGHRS, CDR2 YFSETQ. The CDR3, as DNA: TGCGCCAGCAGCCCACGGACAGTCCAAGAGACCCAGTACTTC. This gives the protein CASSPRTVQETQYF.

The chain links TRBV19 to TRBJ2-3; tentatively, D is TRBD2 (6 bases). Germline CDR1 reads LNHDA; CDR2 reads SQIVND (reference sequence). Trimming stripped 7 bases from V and 7 bases from J, with 24 bases between. This CDR3 contains 16 residues. CDR3 DNA: TGTGCCAGTACTACCCGTGTGACTAGGTCGTTAAATACGCAGTATTTT. Translating it yields CASTTRVTRSLNTQYF.

Worth noting for this clone: Additional DNA sequences in this sample encode the identical CDR3. The gene calls are TRBV3-1 (or the pseudogene TRBV3-2) and TRBJ2-7; tentatively, D is TRBD1 (7 bases). The CDR3 is 13 residues long. The V gene's germline CDR1 is LGHDT and CDR2 YNNKEL (reference sequence). V was trimmed by 1 base and J by 7 bases, leaving 11 bases between them. CDR3 loop: CASSQGRGVEQYF. The CDR3 region has the DNA TGTGCCAGCAGCCAAGGCAGGGGGGTTGAGCAGTACTTC.

V gene TRBV7-8 combines with J gene TRBJ1-1, with TRBD1 as a possible D gene (5 bases). V was pared by 5 bases and J by 2 bases, with 15 bases between. This CDR3 comprises 15 residues. Germline V gene data show CDR1 as SGHVS and CDR2 as FQNEAQ. This chain's CDR3 is CASSPRGAGNTEAFF. DNA for the CDR3: TGTGCCAGCAGCCCCCGTGGGGCAGGAAACACTGAAGCTTTCTTT.

The V and J genes are TRBV19 and TRBJ1-5; no definite D call. Trimming pared 5 bases from V and 4 bases from J, leaving 6 bases between. Germline V gene data show CDR1 as LNHDA and CDR2 as SQIVND (reference sequence). The CDR3 contains 12 residues. DNA of the CDR3: TGTGCCAGTAGTTCGGGGAATCAGCCCCAGCATTTT. Its translation is CASSSGNQPQHF.

This chain connects TRBV10-2 to TRBJ1-2; maybe TRBD1 (6 bases). The CDR3 covers 12 residues. V was trimmed by 8 bases and J by 5 bases, leaving 12 bases between them. Germline V gene data show CDR1 as WSHSY and CDR2 as SAAADI. The CDR3: CASGTGYYGYTF. Written as DNA, the CDR3 is TGCGCCAGCGGTACAGGGTATTATGGCTACACCTTC.

The chain recombines TRBV5-1 with TRBJ2-5, with D perhaps TRBD1 (6 bases). CDR1 is SGHRS, CDR2 YFSETQ, per germline. Trimming stripped 0 bases from V and 4 bases from J, with 13 bases between. CDR3 size: 15 residues. DNA of the CDR3: TGCGCCAGCAGCTTGGTAGGGGGTGCCCGAGAGACCCAGTACTTC. Its protein product is CASSLVGGARETQYF.

The chain recombines TRBV3-1 (or the pseudogene TRBV3-2) with TRBJ2-1, with 10 bases that match TRBD2. Unmatched junction bases numbered 10, after V lost 1 base and J lost 7 bases. The CDR3 contains 17 residues. Germline V gene sequence: CDR1 LGHDT, CDR2 YNNKEL (reference sequence). CDR3 DNA sequence: TGTGCCAGCAGCCAAGGGCCTGGGGGACTAGCGACTAATGAGCAGTTCTTC. Translation gives CASSQGPGGLATNEQFF.

This clone appeared once. The V call is TRBV6-2 or TRBV6-3, the J call TRBJ2-7, with D perhaps matching TRBD1 (6 bases). Germline CDR1 reads MNHEY; CDR2 reads SVGEGT. The CDR3 contains 14 residues. V was shortened by 2 bases and J by 3 bases, with 11 bases between the two germline ends. Here the CDR3 DNA reads TGTGCCAGCAGTTACCCCGGACAGATCTACGAGCAGTACTTC. Protein sequence: CASSYPGQIYEQYF.

The chain recombines TRBV3-1 (or the pseudogene TRBV3-2) with TRBJ1-2; no definite D call. Germline values: CDR1 LGHDT, CDR2 YNNKEL (reference sequence). The CDR3 covers 13 residues. The V end lost 0 bases, the J end lost 4 bases, and 6 bases lay between the germline ends. The CDR3 region has the DNA TGTGCCAGCAGCCAAGACATTCCCTATGGCTACACCTTC. It is translated as CASSQDIPYGYTF.

V gene TRBV18 combines with J gene TRBJ2-5; 11 positions agree with TRBD2. CDR3 size: 14 residues. Germline CDR1 and CDR2: KGHSH and LQKENI. Trimming removed 8 bases from V and 4 bases from J; junction bases left unmatched: 6. CDR3 DNA sequence: TGTGCCAGCCGACTAGCGGGAATTCGAGAGACCCAGTACTTC. As protein: CASRLAGIRETQYF.